The T cell receptor beta chain described here comes from a study of cytotoxic CD8 clonotypes in ibrutinib-treated CLL. Whole-study context: Of the patients, around 12 were relapsed/refractory, some 15 treatment-naive and under 18 IGHV unmutated. The study, taken as a whole, reports: Having risen at ibrutinib response, clonality had fallen back toward baseline by progression. For progressing versus sustained-remission patients, sampling times were not the same.

V was cut by 0 bases and J by 9 bases, with 10 bases left in between. The CDR3 is made up of 13 amino acids. Germline CDR1 reads SGDLS; CDR2 reads YYNGEE. This clone showed up just a few times. Its specificity is not known. The intended depth for sequencing was 1 in 200,000 to 1 in 1 million T cells. TCRdb keeps only in-frame clones here, not all; method: immunoSEQ multiplex PCR. The sample lists 150,000 to 200,000 clones, around 72% occurring once. The rearrangement uses TRBV9 and TRBJ2-1; no clear D gene. This sequence was found in a human donor with chronic lymphocytic leukemia. The specimen was PBMCs, collected after 24 months of ibrutinib treatment. Here the CDR3 DNA reads TGTGCCAGCAGCGTAGGGGTGTTAGGTGAGCAGTTCTTC. Amino acids: CASSVGVLGEQFF.